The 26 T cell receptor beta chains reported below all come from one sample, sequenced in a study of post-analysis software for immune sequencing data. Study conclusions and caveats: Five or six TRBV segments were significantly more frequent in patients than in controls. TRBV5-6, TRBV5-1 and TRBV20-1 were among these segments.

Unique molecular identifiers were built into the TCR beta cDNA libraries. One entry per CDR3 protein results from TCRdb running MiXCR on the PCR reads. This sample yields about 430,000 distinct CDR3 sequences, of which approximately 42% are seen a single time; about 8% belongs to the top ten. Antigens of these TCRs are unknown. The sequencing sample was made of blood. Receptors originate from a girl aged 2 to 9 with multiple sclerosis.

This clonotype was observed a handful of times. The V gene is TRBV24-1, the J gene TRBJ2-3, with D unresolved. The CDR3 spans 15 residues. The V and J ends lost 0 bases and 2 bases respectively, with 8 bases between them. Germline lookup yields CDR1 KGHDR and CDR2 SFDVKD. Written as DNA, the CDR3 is TGTGCCACCAGTGATTTGCAATCCGACACAGATACGCAGTATTTT. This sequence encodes CATSDLQSDTDTQYF.

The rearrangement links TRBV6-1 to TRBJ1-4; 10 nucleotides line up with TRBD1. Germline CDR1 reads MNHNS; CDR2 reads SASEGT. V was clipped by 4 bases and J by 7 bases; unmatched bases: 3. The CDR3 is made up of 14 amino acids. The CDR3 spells CASSAGQGSEKLFF. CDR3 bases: TGTGCCAGCAGTGCGGGACAGGGGTCTGAAAAACTGTTTTTT.

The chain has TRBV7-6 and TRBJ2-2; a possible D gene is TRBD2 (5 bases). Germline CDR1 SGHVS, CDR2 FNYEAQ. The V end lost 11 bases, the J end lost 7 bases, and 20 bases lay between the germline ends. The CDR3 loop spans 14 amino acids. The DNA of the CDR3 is TGTGCCGCCCTTAGGGCCCTCGGGGTCGGGGAGCTGTTTTTT. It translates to CAALRALGVGELFF.

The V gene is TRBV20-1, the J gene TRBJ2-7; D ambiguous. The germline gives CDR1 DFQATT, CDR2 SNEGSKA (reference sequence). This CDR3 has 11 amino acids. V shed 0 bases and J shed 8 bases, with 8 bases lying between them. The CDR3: CSAREGFKQYF. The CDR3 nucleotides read TGCAGTGCTAGAGAGGGCTTTAAGCAGTACTTC.

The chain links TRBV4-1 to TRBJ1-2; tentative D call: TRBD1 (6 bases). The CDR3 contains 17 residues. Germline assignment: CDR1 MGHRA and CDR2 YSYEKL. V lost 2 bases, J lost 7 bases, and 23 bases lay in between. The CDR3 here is CASSQFPPGGLGGGYTF. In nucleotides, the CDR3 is TGCGCCAGCAGCCAATTCCCCCCGGGGGGGCTAGGTGGTGGCTACACCTTC.

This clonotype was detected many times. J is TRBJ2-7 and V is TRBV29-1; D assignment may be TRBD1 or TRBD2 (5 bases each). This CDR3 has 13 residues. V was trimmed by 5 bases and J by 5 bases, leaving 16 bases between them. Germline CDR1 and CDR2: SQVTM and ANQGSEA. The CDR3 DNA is TGCAGCGTTTTCCCCACTGGGGGACACGAGCAGTACTTC. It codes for CSVFPTGGHEQYF.

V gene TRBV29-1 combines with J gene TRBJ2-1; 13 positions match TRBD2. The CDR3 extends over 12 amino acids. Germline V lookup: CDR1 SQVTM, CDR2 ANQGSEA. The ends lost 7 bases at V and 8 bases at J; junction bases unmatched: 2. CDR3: CSGGLAGDEQFF. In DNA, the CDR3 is TGCAGCGGCGGACTAGCGGGAGATGAGCAGTTCTTC.

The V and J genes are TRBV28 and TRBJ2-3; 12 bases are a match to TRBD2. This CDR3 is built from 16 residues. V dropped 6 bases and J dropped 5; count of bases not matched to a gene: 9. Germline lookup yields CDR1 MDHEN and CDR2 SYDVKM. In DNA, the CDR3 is TGTGCCAGCAGGCCAAGACTAGCGGGAGTATTAGATACGCAGTATTTT. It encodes CASRPRLAGVLDTQYF.

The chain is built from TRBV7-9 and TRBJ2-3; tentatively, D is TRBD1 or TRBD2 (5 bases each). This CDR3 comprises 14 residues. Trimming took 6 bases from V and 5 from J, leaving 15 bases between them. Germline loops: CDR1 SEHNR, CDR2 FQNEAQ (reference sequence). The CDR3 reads CASSRDGVGDTQYF. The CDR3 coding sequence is TGTGCCAGCAGTCGGGACGGGGTAGGAGATACGCAGTATTTT.

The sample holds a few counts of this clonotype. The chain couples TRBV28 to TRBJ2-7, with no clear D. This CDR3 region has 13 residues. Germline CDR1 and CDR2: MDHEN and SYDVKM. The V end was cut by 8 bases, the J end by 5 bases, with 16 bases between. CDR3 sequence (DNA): TGTGCCAGCGCCCTCCCGGCATCCCACGAGCAGTACTTC. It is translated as CASALPASHEQYF.

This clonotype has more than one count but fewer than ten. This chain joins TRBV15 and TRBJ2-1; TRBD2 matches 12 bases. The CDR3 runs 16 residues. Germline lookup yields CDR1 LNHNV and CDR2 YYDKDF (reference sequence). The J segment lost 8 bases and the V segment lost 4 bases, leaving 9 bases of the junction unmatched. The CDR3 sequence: CATSKEPSGGEDEQFF. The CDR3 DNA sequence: TGTGCCACCAGCAAGGAGCCTAGCGGGGGGGAGGATGAGCAGTTCTTC.

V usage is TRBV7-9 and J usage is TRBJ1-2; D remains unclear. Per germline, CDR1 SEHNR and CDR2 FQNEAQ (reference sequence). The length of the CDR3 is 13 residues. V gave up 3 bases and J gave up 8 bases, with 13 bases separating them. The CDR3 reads CASSFGRVGGYTF. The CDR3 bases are TGTGCCAGCAGCTTCGGGCGAGTTGGAGGCTACACCTTC.

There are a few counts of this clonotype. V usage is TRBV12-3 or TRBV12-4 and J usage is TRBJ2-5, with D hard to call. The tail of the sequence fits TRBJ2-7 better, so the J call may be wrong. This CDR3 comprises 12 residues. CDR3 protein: CASSLGHSEQYF. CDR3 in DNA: TGTGCCAGCAGTTTAGGCCATTCCGAGCAGTACTTC.

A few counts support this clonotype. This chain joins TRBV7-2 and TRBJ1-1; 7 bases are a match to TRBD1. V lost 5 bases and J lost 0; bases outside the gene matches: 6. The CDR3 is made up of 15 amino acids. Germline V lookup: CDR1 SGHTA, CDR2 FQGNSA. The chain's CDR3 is CASSQRGQMNTEAFF. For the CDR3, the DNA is TGTGCCAGCAGCCAACGGGGACAGATGAACACTGAAGCTTTCTTT.

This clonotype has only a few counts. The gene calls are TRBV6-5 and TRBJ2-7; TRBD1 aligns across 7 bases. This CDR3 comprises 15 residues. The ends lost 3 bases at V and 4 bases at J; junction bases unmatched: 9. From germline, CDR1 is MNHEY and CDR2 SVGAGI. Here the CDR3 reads CASSYPGTATYEQYF. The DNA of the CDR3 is TGTGCCAGCAGTTATCCCGGGACAGCGACGTACGAGCAGTACTTC.

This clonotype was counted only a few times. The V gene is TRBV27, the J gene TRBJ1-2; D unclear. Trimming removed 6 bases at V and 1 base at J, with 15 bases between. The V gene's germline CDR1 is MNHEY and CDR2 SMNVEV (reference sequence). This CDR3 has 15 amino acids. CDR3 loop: CASSAVTGNNYGYTF. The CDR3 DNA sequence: TGTGCCAGCAGCGCTGTAACCGGGAATAACTATGGCTACACCTTC.

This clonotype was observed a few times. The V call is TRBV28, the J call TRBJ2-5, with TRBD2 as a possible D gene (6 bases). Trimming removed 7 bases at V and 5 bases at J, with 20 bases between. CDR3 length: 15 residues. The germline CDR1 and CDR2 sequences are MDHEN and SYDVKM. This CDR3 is CASTSLGGGRETQYF. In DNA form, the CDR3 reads TGTGCCAGCACAAGCCTGGGGGGAGGTCGGGAGACCCAGTACTTC.

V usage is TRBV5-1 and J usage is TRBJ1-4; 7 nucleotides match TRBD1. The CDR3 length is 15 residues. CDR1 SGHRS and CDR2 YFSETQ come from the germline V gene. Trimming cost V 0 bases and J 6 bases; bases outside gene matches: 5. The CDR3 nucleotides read TGCGCCAGCAGCTTGGGGACAGGACGGTATGAAAAACTGTTTTTT. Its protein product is CASSLGTGRYEKLFF.

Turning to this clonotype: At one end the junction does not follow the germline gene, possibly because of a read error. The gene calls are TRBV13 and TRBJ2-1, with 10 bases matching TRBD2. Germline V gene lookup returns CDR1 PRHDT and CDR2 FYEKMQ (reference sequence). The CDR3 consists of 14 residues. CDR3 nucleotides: TGTGCCGGCAGCGCCGGGACTAGCGTTACTGAGCAGTTCTTC. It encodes CAGSAGTSVTEQFF.

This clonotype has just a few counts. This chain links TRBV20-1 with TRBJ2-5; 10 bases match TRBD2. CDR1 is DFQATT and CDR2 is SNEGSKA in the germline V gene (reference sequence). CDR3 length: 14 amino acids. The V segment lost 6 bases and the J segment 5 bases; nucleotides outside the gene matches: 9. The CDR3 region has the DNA TGCAGTGCGGAAATAGCGGGAGGCGGGGAGACCCAGTACTTC. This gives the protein CSAEIAGGGETQYF.

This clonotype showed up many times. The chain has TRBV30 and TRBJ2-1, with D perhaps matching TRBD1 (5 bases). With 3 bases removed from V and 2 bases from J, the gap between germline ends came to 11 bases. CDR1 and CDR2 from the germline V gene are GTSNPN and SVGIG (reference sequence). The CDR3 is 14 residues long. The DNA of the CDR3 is TGTGCCTGGAGAGTCCAGGGTACCTACAATGAGCAGTTCTTC. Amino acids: CAWRVQGTYNEQFF.

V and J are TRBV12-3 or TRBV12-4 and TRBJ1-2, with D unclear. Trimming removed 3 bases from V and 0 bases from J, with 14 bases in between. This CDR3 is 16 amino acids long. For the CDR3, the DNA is TGTGCCAGCAGTTTTTCCTTCGAGGGCTCTAACTATGGCTACACCTTC. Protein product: CASSFSFEGSNYGYTF.

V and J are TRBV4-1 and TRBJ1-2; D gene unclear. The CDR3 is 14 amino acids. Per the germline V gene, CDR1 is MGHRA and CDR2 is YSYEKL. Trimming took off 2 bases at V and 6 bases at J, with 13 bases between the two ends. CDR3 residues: CASSQMWNSDGYTF. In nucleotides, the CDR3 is TGCGCCAGCAGCCAAATGTGGAACTCGGATGGCTACACCTTC.

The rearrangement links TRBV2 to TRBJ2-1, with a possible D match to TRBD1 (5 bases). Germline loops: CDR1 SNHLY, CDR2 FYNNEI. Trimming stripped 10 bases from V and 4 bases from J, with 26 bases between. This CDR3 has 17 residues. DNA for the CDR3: TGTGCCACCAGATTCGTTGGGGCCGGTTTTAGTTACAATGAGCAGTTCTTC. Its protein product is CATRFVGAGFSYNEQFF.

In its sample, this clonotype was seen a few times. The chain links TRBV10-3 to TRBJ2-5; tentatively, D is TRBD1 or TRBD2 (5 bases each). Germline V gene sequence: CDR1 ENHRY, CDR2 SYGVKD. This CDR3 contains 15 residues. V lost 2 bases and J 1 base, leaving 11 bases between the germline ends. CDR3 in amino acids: CAISEGLGTQETQYF. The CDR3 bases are TGTGCCATCAGTGAGGGTTTGGGGACCCAAGAGACCCAGTACTTC.

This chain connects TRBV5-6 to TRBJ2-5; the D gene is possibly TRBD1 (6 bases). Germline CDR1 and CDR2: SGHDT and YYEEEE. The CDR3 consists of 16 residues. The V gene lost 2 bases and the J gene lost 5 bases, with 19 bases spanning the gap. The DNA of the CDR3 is TGTGCCAGCAGCTTTGTTGCCAGGGGAGTTGGGGAGACCCAGTACTTC. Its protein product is CASSFVARGVGETQYF.